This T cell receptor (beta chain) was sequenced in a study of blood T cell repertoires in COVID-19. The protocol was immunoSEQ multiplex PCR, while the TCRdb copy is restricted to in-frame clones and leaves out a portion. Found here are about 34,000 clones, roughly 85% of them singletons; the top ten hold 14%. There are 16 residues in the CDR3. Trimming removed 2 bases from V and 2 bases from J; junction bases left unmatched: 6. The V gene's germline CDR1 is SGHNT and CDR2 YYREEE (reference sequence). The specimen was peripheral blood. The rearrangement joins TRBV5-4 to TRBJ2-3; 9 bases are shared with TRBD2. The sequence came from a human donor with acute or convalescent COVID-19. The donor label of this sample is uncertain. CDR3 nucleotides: TGTGCCAGCAGCTTCCGGCTAGCGGGGACCACAGATACGCAGTATTTT. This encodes CASSFRLAGTTDTQYF.